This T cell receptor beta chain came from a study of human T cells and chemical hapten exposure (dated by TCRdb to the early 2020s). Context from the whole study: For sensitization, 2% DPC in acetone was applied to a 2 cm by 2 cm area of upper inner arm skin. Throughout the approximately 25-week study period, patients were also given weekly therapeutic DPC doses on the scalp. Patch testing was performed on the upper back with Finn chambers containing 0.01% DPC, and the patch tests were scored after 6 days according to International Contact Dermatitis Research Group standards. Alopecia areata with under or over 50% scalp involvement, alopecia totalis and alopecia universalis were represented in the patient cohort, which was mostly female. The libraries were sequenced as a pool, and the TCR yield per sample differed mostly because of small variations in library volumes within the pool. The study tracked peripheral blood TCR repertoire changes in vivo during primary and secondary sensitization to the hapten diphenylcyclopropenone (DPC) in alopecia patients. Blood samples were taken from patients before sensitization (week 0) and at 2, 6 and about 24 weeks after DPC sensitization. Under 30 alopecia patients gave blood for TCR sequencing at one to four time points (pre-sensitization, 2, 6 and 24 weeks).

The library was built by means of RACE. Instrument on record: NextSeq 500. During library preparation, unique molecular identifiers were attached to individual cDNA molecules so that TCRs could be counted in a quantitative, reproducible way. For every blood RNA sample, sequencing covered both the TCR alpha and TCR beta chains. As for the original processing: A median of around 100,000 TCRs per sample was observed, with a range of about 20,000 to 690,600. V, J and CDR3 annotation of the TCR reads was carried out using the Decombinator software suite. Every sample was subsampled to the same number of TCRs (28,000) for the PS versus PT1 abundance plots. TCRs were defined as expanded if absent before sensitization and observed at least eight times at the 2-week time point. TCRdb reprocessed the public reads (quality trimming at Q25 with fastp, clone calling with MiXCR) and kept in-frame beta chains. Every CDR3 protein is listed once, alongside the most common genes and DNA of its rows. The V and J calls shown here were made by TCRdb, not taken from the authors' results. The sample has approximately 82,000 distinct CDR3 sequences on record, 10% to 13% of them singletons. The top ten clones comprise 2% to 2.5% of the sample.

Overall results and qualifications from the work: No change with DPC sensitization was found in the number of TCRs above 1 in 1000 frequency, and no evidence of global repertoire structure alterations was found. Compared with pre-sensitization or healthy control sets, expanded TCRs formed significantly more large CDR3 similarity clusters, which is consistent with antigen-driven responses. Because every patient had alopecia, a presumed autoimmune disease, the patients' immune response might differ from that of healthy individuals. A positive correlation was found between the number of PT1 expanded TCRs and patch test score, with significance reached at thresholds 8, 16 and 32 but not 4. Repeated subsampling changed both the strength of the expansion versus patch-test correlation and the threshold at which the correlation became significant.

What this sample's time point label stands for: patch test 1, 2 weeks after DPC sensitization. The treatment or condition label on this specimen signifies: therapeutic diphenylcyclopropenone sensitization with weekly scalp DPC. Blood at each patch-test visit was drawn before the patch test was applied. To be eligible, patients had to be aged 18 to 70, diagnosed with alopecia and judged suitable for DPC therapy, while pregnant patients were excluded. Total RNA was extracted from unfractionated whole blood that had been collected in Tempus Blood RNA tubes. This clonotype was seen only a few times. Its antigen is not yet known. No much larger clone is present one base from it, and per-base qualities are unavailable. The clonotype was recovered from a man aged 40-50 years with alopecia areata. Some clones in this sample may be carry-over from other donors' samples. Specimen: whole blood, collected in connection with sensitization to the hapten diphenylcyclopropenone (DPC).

The DNA is as follows: TGTGCCAGCAGCGTAGAGAGTAGATTCAGCTCCTACGAGCAGTACTTC. It specifies CASSVESRFSSYEQYF. Recombination connected TRBV9 to TRBJ2-7; too little of a D gene remains to name it. Inclusive of the bounding cysteine and phenylalanine, the CDR3 is 16 residues long. Just CDR3 DNA is preserved here, 48 bases in frame from base 1. CDR1 and CDR2, looked up from the germline V gene, are SGDLS and YYNGEE. Cut back by 0 bases and 0 bases, the V and J ends lie 13 bases apart.